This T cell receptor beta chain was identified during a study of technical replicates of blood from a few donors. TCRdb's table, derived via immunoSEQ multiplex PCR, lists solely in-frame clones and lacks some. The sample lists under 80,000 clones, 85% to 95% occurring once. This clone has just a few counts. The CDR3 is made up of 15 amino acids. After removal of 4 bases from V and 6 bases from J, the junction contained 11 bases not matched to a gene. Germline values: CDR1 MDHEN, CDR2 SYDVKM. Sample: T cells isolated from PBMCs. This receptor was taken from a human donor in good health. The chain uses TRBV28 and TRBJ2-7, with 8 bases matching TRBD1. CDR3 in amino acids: CASSSPGQGIGEQYF. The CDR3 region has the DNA TGTGCCAGCAGTTCCCCCGGACAGGGCATAGGCGAGCAGTACTTC. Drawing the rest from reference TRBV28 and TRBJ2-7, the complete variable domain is DVKVTQSSRYLVKRTGEKVFLECVQDMDHENMFWYRQDPGLGLRLIYFSYDVKMKEKGDIPEGYSVSREKKERFSLILESASTNQTSMYLCASSSPGQGIGEQYFGPGTRLTVT.